This TCR beta chain appears in the sequencing data of a study of T-cell reconstitution after alpha-beta-depleted transplantation in children. Points from the study as a whole: T-cell numbers and diversity, one year after transplant, stemmed largely from T cells that were newly produced. By about two months after transplant, alpha-beta T cells reportedly arose from several hundred graft clones that had expanded.

On this clonotype: Its antigen is currently unknown.

During its preparation, the TCRbeta library received unique molecular identifiers. TCRdb passed the PCR reads through MiXCR, listing each CDR3 protein once. Counted here are 200,000 to 300,000 distinct CDR3 sequences, 20% to 30% occurring once; the ten biggest clones make up 4.5% to 5.5%. This sequence was found in a female patient between 2 and 15 years old who had a stem cell transplant for congenital amegakaryocytic thrombocytopenia, so the T cells may come from the graft donor. The specimen was PBMCs, mostly from graft donor cells, collected 360 days after TCRalphabeta/CD19-depleted stem cell transplant.

CDR3 sequence (DNA): TGCAGCGTTGTGAGTAGCGGGGGCCCCTACGAGCAGTACTTC. As protein: CSVVSSGGPYEQYF. The chain links TRBV29-1 to TRBJ2-7; TRBD2 aligns across 9 bases. CDR3 size: 14 residues. The germline V gene has CDR1 SQVTM and CDR2 ANQGSEA. The V and J ends lost 4 bases and 2 bases, in that order; junction bases with no gene match: 6.